This paragraph covers one TCR beta chain sequence. The entry originates in a study of blood T cell repertoires in COVID-19. Overall study: Sites in the United States, Italy and Spain provided acute and convalescent COVID-19 samples.

Categorization into cohorts depended on clinical history that participants reported. Per the authors' pipeline: The assay estimated nucleated cells by amplifying reference gene primers. Clones were sequenced by immunoSEQ multiplex PCR, and TCRdb holds only the in-frame ones, with some missing. D and trimming were read from the DNA, whereas the V and J calls and clone size are those reported in that table. The sample records about 220,000 clones, approximately 80% being singletons. The V end was cut by 5 bases, the J end by 5 bases, with 4 bases between. Germline-derived CDR1 and CDR2 are SNHLY and FYNNEI. CDR3 length: 11 residues.

The source material was PBMCs or T cells enriched from blood (not recorded which). This sequence was found in a woman between 55 and 75 years old who had recovered from COVID-19. The gene calls are TRBV2 and TRBJ2-1; no definite D call. In nucleotides, the CDR3 is TGTGCCAGCAGTCAAAACAATGAGCAGTTCTTC. Its translation is CASSQNNEQFF.